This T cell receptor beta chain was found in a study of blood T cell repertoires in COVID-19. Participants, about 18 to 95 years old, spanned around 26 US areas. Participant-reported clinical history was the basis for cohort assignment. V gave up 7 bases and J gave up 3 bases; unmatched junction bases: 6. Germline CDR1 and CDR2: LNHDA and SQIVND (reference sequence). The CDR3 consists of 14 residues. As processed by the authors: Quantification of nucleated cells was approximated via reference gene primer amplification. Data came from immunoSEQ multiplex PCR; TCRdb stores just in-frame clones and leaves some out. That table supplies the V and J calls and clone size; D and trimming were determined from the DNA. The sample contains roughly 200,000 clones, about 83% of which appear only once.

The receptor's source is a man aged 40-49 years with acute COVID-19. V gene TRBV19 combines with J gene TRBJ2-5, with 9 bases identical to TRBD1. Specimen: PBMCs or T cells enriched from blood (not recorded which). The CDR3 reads CASISDRGEETQYF. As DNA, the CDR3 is TGTGCCAGTATCTCGGACAGGGGAGAAGAGACCCAGTACTTC.